Following are 9 T cell receptor beta chains from one sample sequenced in a study of blood T cells in healthy people across ages. Alongside a J-beta primer mix, a sample-barcoded 5' primer served in a second PCR lasting about 7 to 11 cycles. TCRdb itself ran the 5' RACE reads through MiXCR, one entry per CDR3 protein. The profile shows 1.5 million to 2 million distinct CDR3 sequences, roughly 27% of them singletons. What was sequenced was blood. The receptors stem from a woman aged 25 to 39 in good health.

The rearrangement uses TRBV7-2 and TRBJ2-7; D gene ambiguous. This CDR3 spans 15 amino acids. The germline V gene has CDR1 SGHTA and CDR2 FQGNSA. Trimming left V 5 bases short and J 2 bases short, with 16 bases between. CDR3: CASSQETARAYEQYF. In DNA, the CDR3 is TGTGCCAGCAGCCAAGAGACCGCGCGCGCCTACGAGCAGTACTTC.

This chain joins TRBV6-2 or TRBV6-3 and TRBJ2-7; 8 positions match TRBD1. This CDR3 has 14 residues. V was pared by 7 bases and J by 7 bases, with 12 bases of the junction left unmatched. CDR1 is MNHEY and CDR2 is SVGEGT in the germline V gene. The CDR3 DNA is TGTGCCAGCATGTTCGGGACAGGTGGATGGGAGCAGTACTTC. Amino acids: CASMFGTGGWEQYF.

Here the CDR3 DNA reads TGTGCCAGCAGCCAACTGGGGGGCGGAGCCTACAATGAGCAGTTCTTC. It translates to CASSQLGGGAYNEQFF. The chain employs TRBV4-2 and TRBJ2-1; the D gene could be TRBD1 or TRBD2 (6 bases each). Trimming removed 2 bases at V and 2 bases at J, with 13 bases between. Germline V gives CDR1 LGHNA, CDR2 YNFKEQ. The CDR3 spans 16 residues.

Many counts were recorded for this clonotype. The V gene is TRBV6-1, the J gene TRBJ2-4; D not resolved. The V gene lost 7 bases and the J gene lost 0 bases, with 10 bases spanning the gap. Germline V gives CDR1 MNHNS, CDR2 SASEGT. The CDR3 has 14 amino acids. CDR3 DNA sequence: TGTGCCAGCACTCCGACGAGAGCCAAAAACATTCAGTACTTC. Encoded protein: CASTPTRAKNIQYF.

In this sample, this clonotype turned up a few times. This chain connects TRBV20-1 to TRBJ2-4; unclear D gene. This CDR3 contains 17 residues. V was cut by 0 bases and J by 4 bases, with 19 bases left in between. The germline gives CDR1 DFQATT, CDR2 SNEGSKA (reference sequence). The CDR3 region has the DNA TGCAGTGCTAGAGACCTTGGCCGGGTAGGCGAAAAAAACATTCAGTACTTC. Translating it yields CSARDLGRVGEKNIQYF.

This clonotype appeared many times. This chain links TRBV7-6 with TRBJ2-4; 8 bases are shared with TRBD2. V gave up 5 bases and J gave up 6 bases; unmatched junction bases: 6. The germline V gene encodes CDR1 SGHVS and CDR2 FNYEAQ. CDR3 length: 14 residues. The chain's CDR3 is CASSPTGGTNIQYF. DNA for the CDR3: TGTGCCAGCAGCCCTACGGGGGGGACAAACATTCAGTACTTC.

This clonotype was picked up one time. The V call is TRBV11-2, the J call TRBJ2-7, with 7 bases lining up with TRBD2. Matching the DNA end better, TRBJ2-5 makes the J call doubtful. The CDR3 covers 16 residues. The germline gives CDR1 SGHAT, CDR2 FQNNGV. The CDR3 region has the DNA TGTGCCAGCAGCTTAGAGTGCGGGGGACCGCAAGAGACCCAGTACTTC. Translating it yields CASSLECGGPQETQYF.

In its sample, this clonotype was seen a few times. CDR3 loop: CASSPQNGASTDTQYF. The CDR3, as DNA: TGCGCCAGCAGCCCCCAGAACGGGGCTAGCACAGATACGCAGTATTTT. The chain recombines TRBV5-1 with TRBJ2-3, with D possibly called TRBD1 or TRBD2 (5 bases each). The length of the CDR3 is 16 residues. Germline values: CDR1 SGHRS, CDR2 YFSETQ. V lost 4 bases to trimming and J lost 0 bases, with 15 bases between them.

This chain joins TRBV28 and TRBJ2-7, with D perhaps TRBD2 (6 bases). The CDR3 consists of 16 residues. Germline values: CDR1 MDHEN, CDR2 SYDVKM. The V end lost 1 base, the J end lost 3 bases, and 16 bases lay between the germline ends. This CDR3 is CASSLFGAGTHYEQYF. The CDR3 DNA reads TGTGCCAGCAGTTTATTTGGGGCCGGGACTCACTACGAGCAGTACTTC.